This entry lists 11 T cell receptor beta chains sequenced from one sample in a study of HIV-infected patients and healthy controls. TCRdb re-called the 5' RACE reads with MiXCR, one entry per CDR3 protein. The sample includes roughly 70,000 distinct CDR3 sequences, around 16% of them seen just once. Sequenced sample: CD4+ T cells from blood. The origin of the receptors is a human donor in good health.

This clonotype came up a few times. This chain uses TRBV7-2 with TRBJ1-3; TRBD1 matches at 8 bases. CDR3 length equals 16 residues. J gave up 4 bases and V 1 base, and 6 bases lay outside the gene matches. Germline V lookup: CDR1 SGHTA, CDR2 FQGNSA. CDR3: CASSLGGGQVGNTIYF. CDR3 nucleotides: TGTGCCAGCAGCTTAGGGGGGGGACAGGTCGGAAACACCATATATTTT. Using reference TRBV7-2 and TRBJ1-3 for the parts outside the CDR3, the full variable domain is GAGVSQSPSNKVTEKGKDVELRCDPISGHTALYWYRQSLGQGLEFLIYFQGNSAPDKSGLPSDRFSAERTGGSVSTLTIQRTQQEDSAVYLCASSLGGGQVGNTIYFGEGSWLTVV.

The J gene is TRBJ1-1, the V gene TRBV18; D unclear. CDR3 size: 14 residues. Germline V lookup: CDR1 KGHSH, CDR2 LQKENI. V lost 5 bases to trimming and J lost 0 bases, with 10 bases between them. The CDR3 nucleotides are TGTGCCAGCTCAGTGGCCTTCGTGAACACTGAAGCTTTCTTT. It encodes CASSVAFVNTEAFF.

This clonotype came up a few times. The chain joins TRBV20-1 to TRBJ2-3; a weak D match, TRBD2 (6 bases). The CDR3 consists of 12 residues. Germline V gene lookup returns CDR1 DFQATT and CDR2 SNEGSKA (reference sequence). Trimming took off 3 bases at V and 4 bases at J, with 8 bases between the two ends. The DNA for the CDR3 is TGCAGTGCTAGCTCTAGCGCAGATACGCAGTATTTT. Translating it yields CSASSSADTQYF.

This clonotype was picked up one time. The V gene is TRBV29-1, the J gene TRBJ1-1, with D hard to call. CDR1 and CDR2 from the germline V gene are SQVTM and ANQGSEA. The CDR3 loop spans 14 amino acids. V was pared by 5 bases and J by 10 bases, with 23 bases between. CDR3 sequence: CSVNVWVSYSRAFF. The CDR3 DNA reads TGCAGCGTTAATGTATGGGTTTCGTATTCGAGAGCTTTCTTT.

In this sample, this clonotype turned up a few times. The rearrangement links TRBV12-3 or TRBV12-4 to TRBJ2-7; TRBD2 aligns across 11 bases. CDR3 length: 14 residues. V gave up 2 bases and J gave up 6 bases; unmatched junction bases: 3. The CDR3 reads CASSLLAGGVEQYF. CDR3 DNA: TGTGCCAGCAGTTTATTAGCGGGGGGGGTCGAGCAGTACTTC.

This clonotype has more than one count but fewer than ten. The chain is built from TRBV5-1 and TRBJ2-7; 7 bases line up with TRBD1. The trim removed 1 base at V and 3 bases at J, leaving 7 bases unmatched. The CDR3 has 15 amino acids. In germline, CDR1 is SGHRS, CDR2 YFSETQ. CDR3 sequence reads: CASSLQGGVNYEQYF. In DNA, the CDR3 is TGCGCCAGCAGCTTGCAAGGGGGCGTGAACTACGAGCAGTACTTC.

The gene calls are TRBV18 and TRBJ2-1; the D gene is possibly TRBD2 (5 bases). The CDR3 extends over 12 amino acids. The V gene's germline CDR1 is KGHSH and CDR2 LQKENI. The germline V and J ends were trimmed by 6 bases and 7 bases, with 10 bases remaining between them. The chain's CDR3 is CASSLRTNEQFF. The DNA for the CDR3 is TGTGCCAGCTCCCTTAGGACTAATGAGCAGTTCTTC.

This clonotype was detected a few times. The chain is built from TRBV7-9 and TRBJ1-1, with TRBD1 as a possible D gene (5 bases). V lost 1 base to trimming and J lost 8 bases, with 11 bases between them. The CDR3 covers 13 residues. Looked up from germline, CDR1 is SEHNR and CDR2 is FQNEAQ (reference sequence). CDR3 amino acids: CASSLGGFGEAFF. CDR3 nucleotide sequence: TGTGCCAGCAGCTTAGGGGGGTTCGGGGAAGCTTTCTTT.

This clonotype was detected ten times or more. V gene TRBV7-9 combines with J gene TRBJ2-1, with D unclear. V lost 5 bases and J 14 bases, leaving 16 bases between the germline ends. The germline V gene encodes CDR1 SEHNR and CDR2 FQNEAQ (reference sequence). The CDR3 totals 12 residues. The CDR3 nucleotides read TGTGCCAGCAGCCCTGACACCAACCGCGAGTTCTTC. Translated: CASSPDTNREFF. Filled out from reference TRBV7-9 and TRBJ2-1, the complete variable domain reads DTGVSQNPRHKITKRGQNVTFRCDPISEHNRLYWYRQTLGQGPEFLTYFQNEAQLEKSRLLSDRFSAERPKGSFSTLEIQRTEQGDSAMYLCASSPDTNREFFGPGTRLTVL.

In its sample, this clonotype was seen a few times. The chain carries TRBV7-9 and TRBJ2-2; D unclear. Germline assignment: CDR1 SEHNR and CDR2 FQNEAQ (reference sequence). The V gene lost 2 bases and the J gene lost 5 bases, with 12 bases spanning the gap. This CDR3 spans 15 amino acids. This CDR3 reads CASSLSRILTGELFF. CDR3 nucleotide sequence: TGTGCCAGCAGCTTATCGCGGATCCTGACCGGGGAGCTGTTTTTT.

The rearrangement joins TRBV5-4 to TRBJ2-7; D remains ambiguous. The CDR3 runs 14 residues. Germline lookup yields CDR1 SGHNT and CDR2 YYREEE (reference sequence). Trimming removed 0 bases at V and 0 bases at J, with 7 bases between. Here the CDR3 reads CASSLVANSYEQYF. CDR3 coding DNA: TGTGCCAGCAGCTTGGTCGCCAACTCCTACGAGCAGTACTTC.